This TCR beta chain stems from a study of human T cells and chemical hapten exposure. For the study at large: Patch tests put 0.01% DPC on the upper back, and the results were checked at 6 days. Study results and limitations: Controls had significantly fewer large CDR3 similarity clusters than were formed by expanded TCRs.

This clonotype was seen a few times. The target antigen is unknown. At one end the junction does not follow the germline gene, possibly because of a read error. Time point noted: pre-sensitization, week 0. Indicated treatment: therapeutic diphenylcyclopropenone sensitization with weekly scalp DPC. Patients had alopecia, were aged 18 to 70, and were not pregnant. One entry per CDR3 protein results from TCRdb running MiXCR on the RACE reads. Found here are around 110,000 distinct CDR3 sequences, around 12% of them singletons; the top ten hold 1.6%. Sequenced here: whole blood, sampled in connection with sensitization to the hapten diphenylcyclopropenone (DPC). This clonotype was obtained from a woman aged 50 to 65 with alopecia areata. Some clones in this sample may be carry-over from other donors' samples.

The chain's CDR3 is CGSSSDGASSYEQYF. CDR3 DNA sequence: TGCGGCAGCAGCTCGGACGGGGCCAGCTCCTACGAGCAGTACTTC. The rearrangement links TRBV5-1 to TRBJ2-7; possibly TRBD1 or TRBD2 for D (5 bases each). Looked up from germline, CDR1 is SGHRS and CDR2 is YFSETQ. The CDR3 runs 15 residues.